This entry lists 20 T cell receptor beta chains sequenced from one sample in a study of T cells after somatic rescue of genetic block. Sequenced by immunoSEQ multiplex PCR; TCRdb stores in-frame clones only, minus some. The data show 80,000 to 90,000 clones, around 90% seen once. The sample was peripheral blood mononuclear cells (PBMCs). The receptors shown here come from a woman aged 18-35 years.

The V call is TRBV2, the J call TRBJ2-1, with D hard to call. V gave up 2 bases and J gave up 7 bases, with 12 bases separating them. The CDR3 has 14 residues. Germline loops: CDR1 SNHLY, CDR2 FYNNEI. CDR3 sequence reads: CASSENVVGNEQFF. The CDR3 DNA reads TGTGCCAGCAGTGAAAACGTCGTCGGAAATGAGCAGTTCTTC.

The V and J genes are TRBV2 and TRBJ1-5, with D unclear. The CDR3 runs 13 residues. Per the germline V gene, CDR1 is SNHLY and CDR2 is FYNNEI. Trimming removed 4 bases from V and 1 base from J, with 5 bases in between. The CDR3 nucleotides are TGTGCCAGCAGTGCCCAGAGCAATCAGCCCCAGCATTTT. This sequence encodes CASSAQSNQPQHF. Complete variable domain (other parts from reference TRBV2 and TRBJ1-5): EPEVTQTPSHQVTQMGQEVILRCVPISNHLYFYWYRQILGQKVEFLVSFYNNEISEKSEIFDDQFSVERPDGSNFTLKIRSTKLEDSAMYFCASSAQSNQPQHFGDGTRLSIL.

The rearrangement uses TRBV18 and TRBJ1-3; no clear D. From germline, CDR1 is KGHSH and CDR2 LQKENI. V was pared by 2 bases and J by 0 bases, with 8 bases between. This CDR3 spans 15 amino acids. Here the CDR3 reads CASSPVGDSGNTIYF. As DNA, the CDR3 is TGTGCCAGCTCACCAGTGGGTGACTCTGGAAACACCATATATTTT.

This chain connects TRBV11-3 to TRBJ1-1; D call uncertain. From germline, CDR1 is SGHNT and CDR2 YENEEA. Trimming pared 5 bases from V and 11 bases from J, leaving 18 bases between. The CDR3 covers 13 residues. CDR3 sequence: CASSPIRGLGAFF. Here the CDR3 DNA reads TGTGCCAGCAGCCCTATTCGAGGGTTGGGTGCTTTCTTT.

The chain links TRBV7-9 to TRBJ2-7, with unresolved D. The CDR3 has 11 amino acids. Germline CDR1 reads SEHNR; CDR2 reads FQNEAQ (reference sequence). V was trimmed by 5 bases and J by 5 bases, leaving 7 bases between them. CDR3 residues: CASSASNEQYF. The CDR3 region has the DNA TGTGCCAGCAGCGCCTCTAACGAGCAGTACTTC.

The V call is TRBV30, the J call TRBJ2-1, with 7 positions matching TRBD2. The ends lost 5 bases at V and 2 bases at J; junction bases unmatched: 6. The CDR3 spans 14 residues. Per the germline V gene, CDR1 is GTSNPN and CDR2 is SVGIG (reference sequence). The CDR3 region is CAWGGGSTYNEQFF. As DNA, the CDR3 is TGTGCCTGGGGGGGAGGGTCGACCTACAATGAGCAGTTCTTC.

This clone was detected only a few times. This chain joins TRBV2 and TRBJ1-1; possibly TRBD1 for D (5 bases). The CDR3 consists of 13 residues. V was shortened by 6 bases and J by 3 bases, with 11 bases between the two germline ends. Germline V gives CDR1 SNHLY, CDR2 FYNNEI. In DNA, the CDR3 is TGTGCCAGCAGCGACTGGGGGGACACTGAAGCTTTCTTT. Its translation: CASSDWGDTEAFF.

The chain joins TRBV9 to TRBJ1-2; D is ambiguous. CDR1 SGDLS and CDR2 YYNGEE come from the germline V gene. The length of the CDR3 is 14 residues. V lost 1 base, J lost 3 bases, and 10 bases lay in between. The chain's CDR3 is CASSVTSLYYGYTF. CDR3 DNA sequence: TGTGCCAGCAGCGTAACCAGTTTGTACTATGGCTACACCTTC.

The rearrangement links TRBV5-4 to TRBJ2-7; no clear D gene. V lost 4 bases and J 0 bases, leaving 8 bases between the germline ends. CDR3 length equals 13 residues. Germline V gene sequence: CDR1 SGHNT, CDR2 YYREEE (reference sequence). CDR3 DNA sequence: TGTGCCAGCAGCCCCCGGCCCTCCTACGAGCAGTACTTC. The encoded protein is CASSPRPSYEQYF.

The CDR3 nucleotides read TGTGCCAGCATGGGGGGGGCCCGCTATGGCTACACCTTC. The encoded protein is CASMGGARYGYTF. This chain joins TRBV2 and TRBJ1-2; the D gene is possibly TRBD1 (6 bases). Deletions cut 7 bases from V and 4 bases from J, with 13 bases between. The CDR3 is 13 amino acids. From germline, CDR1 is SNHLY and CDR2 FYNNEI. Full variable domain (outside the CDR3, taken from reference TRBV2 and TRBJ1-2): EPEVTQTPSHQVTQMGQEVILRCVPISNHLYFYWYRQILGQKVEFLVSFYNNEISEKSEIFDDQFSVERPDGSNFTLKIRSTKLEDSAMYFCASMGGARYGYTFGSGTRLTVV.

The CDR3 sequence is CASTRQGFAGELFF. CDR3 nucleotide sequence: TGCGCCAGCACCCGACAGGGGTTCGCCGGGGAGCTGTTTTTT. J is TRBJ2-2 and V is TRBV5-1; 8 nucleotides match TRBD1. V dropped 6 bases and J dropped 6; count of bases not matched to a gene: 7. Germline V lookup: CDR1 SGHRS, CDR2 YFSETQ. The CDR3 spans 14 residues.

V and J are TRBV18 and TRBJ1-4; D not resolved. The CDR3 is made up of 14 amino acids. CDR1 KGHSH and CDR2 LQKENI come from the germline V gene. V lost 2 bases and J lost 6, with 10 bases in between. The CDR3 region has the DNA TGTGCCAGCTCACCATTTCAGGACGATGAAAAACTGTTTTTT. The encoded protein is CASSPFQDDEKLFF.

The chain is built from TRBV7-9 and TRBJ2-5; a possible D gene is TRBD1 (7 bases). Trimming took 1 base from V and 7 from J, leaving 10 bases between them. The length of the CDR3 is 13 residues. CDR1 and CDR2 from the germline V gene are SEHNR and FQNEAQ (reference sequence). CDR3 in amino acids: CASSLGRDRTQYF. CDR3 in DNA: TGTGCCAGCAGCTTAGGGCGGGACAGGACCCAGTACTTC.

The rearrangement joins TRBV6-5 to TRBJ1-5; 7 bases are shared with TRBD1. The V gene end was trimmed by 6 bases and the J gene end by 9 bases; junction bases not matched to a gene: 14. This CDR3 contains 15 residues. CDR1 is MNHEY and CDR2 is SVGAGI in the germline V gene. CDR3 sequence: CASRPPQDRDGPQHF. The DNA for the CDR3 is TGTGCCAGCAGACCACCACAAGACAGGGACGGGCCCCAGCATTTT.

The rearrangement links TRBV2 to TRBJ2-1, with 9 bases that match TRBD1. Trimming at V came to 4 bases and at J to 9 bases, leaving 16 bases not matched to a gene. CDR3 length equals 17 residues. Germline assignment: CDR1 SNHLY and CDR2 FYNNEI. For the CDR3, the DNA is TGTGCCAGCAGTGCCATCCCGGGACAGGGATACAATTTTGAGCAGTTCTTC. Its translation is CASSAIPGQGYNFEQFF.

Details on this clone: The junction departs from germline at one end; a sequencing error may be responsible. This chain joins TRBV19 and TRBJ1-5; 10 nucleotides agree with TRBD1. The CDR3 is 14 amino acids. CDR1 is LNHDA and CDR2 is SQIVND in the germline V gene (reference sequence). The DNA for the CDR3 is TGTGCCAGTAGTATGACAGGGGGCAACCAGCCCCAGCATTTT. Its translation: CASSMTGGNQPQHF.

The chain is built from TRBV28 and TRBJ2-5; 7 bases are a match to TRBD1. Germline V gene data show CDR1 as MDHEN and CDR2 as SYDVKM. This CDR3 spans 15 amino acids. Trimming at V came to 7 bases and at J to 4 bases, leaving 12 bases not matched to a gene. The CDR3 spells CASNLQTGLGETQYF. The CDR3, as DNA: TGTGCCAGCAATCTTCAGACAGGGTTGGGAGAGACCCAGTACTTC. The entire variable domain, with the rest obtained from reference TRBV28 and TRBJ2-5, is as follows: DVKVTQSSRYLVKRTGEKVFLECVQDMDHENMFWYRQDPGLGLRLIYFSYDVKMKEKGDIPEGYSVSREKKERFSLILESASTNQTSMYLCASNLQTGLGETQYFGPGTRLLVL.

The chain recombines TRBV6-6 with TRBJ1-5; tentatively, D is TRBD1 (5 bases). The V end lost 7 bases, the J end lost 0 bases, and 16 bases lay between the germline ends. Germline V CDR1 and CDR2: MNHNY, SVGAGI (reference sequence). The CDR3 runs 16 residues. Here the CDR3 DNA reads TGTGCCAGCACCTTGGACAAGGGGAATAGCAATCAGCCCCAGCATTTT. Translating gives CASTLDKGNSNQPQHF.

The CDR3 region has the DNA TGTGCCAGCAGCTTAGGGGATTTTAACAGTTTAGGTCAGCCCCAGCATTTT. Amino acid sequence: CASSLGDFNSLGQPQHF. The genes are TRBV7-9 and TRBJ1-5; D uncertain. CDR1 and CDR2 (germline): SEHNR, FQNEAQ (reference sequence). V was trimmed by 1 base and J by 6 bases, leaving 19 bases between them. The CDR3 length is 17 residues.

The genes are TRBV4-1 and TRBJ1-2, with TRBD1 matching over 10 bases. The germline gives CDR1 MGHRA, CDR2 YSYEKL. The length of the CDR3 is 16 residues. Germline trimming cut 3 bases from V and 6 bases from J; bases unmatched to any gene: 10. DNA of the CDR3: TGCGCCAGCAGCCAGGAGCCGGGGGACAGGGGCCATGGCTACACCTTC. Amino acids: CASSQEPGDRGHGYTF.